These 8 T cell receptor beta chains were all obtained from the same sample, sequenced in a study of T cell responses to AZD1222 COVID-19 vaccine. Some clones are missing from TCRdb's copy, which holds only in-frame ones; the method was immunoSEQ multiplex PCR. Among about 110,000 clones listed, approximately 91% were seen once. Sequenced material: peripheral blood, taken on day 0 of AZD1222 vaccination. Receptor source: an adult in good health.

This clone has a single count. V usage is TRBV9 and J usage is TRBJ1-2; perhaps TRBD1 as D (6 bases). From germline, CDR1 is SGDLS and CDR2 YYNGEE. V lost 6 bases, J lost 3 bases, and 12 bases lay in between. This CDR3 spans 13 amino acids. This CDR3 is CASKGGFDYGYTF. The CDR3, as DNA: TGTGCCAGCAAGGGGGGGTTCGACTATGGCTACACCTTC.

This chain connects TRBV11-3 to TRBJ2-1, with TRBD1 matching 9 bases. Germline CDR1 is SGHNT and CDR2 is YENEEA. This CDR3 region has 15 residues. V was clipped by 5 bases and J by 5 bases; unmatched bases: 7. CDR3 sequence reads: CASSLGTGQHNEQFF. CDR3 nucleotides: TGTGCCAGCAGCCTAGGGACAGGGCAACACAATGAGCAGTTCTTC.

The chain links TRBV7-8 to TRBJ2-7, with 7 bases matching TRBD2. V lost 3 bases and J lost 3; bases outside the gene matches: 5. This CDR3 spans 14 amino acids. The germline V gene encodes CDR1 SGHVS and CDR2 FQNEAQ. The DNA of the CDR3 is TGTGCCAGCAGCTTGGGAGGGGCCTTCTACGAGCAGTACTTC. It codes for CASSLGGAFYEQYF.

The chain joins TRBV9 to TRBJ1-1; 10 bases match TRBD1. Germline values: CDR1 SGDLS, CDR2 YYNGEE. Trimming cost V 0 bases and J 3 bases; bases outside gene matches: 2. CDR3 length equals 15 residues. The DNA of the CDR3 is TGTGCCAGCAGCGTAGAGGGACAGGGGTACACTGAAGCTTTCTTT. This sequence encodes CASSVEGQGYTEAFF.

The rearrangement joins TRBV27 to TRBJ2-7; D tentatively fits TRBD1 or TRBD2 (5 bases each). The V gene's germline CDR1 is MNHEY and CDR2 SMNVEV (reference sequence). Deletions cut 3 bases from V and 2 bases from J, with 14 bases between. This CDR3 comprises 15 residues. As DNA, the CDR3 is TGTGCCAGCAGTTTGTCTCGGGACGTTACCTACGAGCAGTACTTC. Translation gives CASSLSRDVTYEQYF.

This clone came up once. J is TRBJ1-1 and V is TRBV9; 8 nucleotides line up with TRBD1. This CDR3 has 14 amino acids. The germline gives CDR1 SGDLS, CDR2 YYNGEE. The trim removed 4 bases at V and 2 bases at J, leaving 4 bases unmatched. The CDR3 protein is CASSPQGGNTEAFF. Here the CDR3 DNA reads TGTGCCAGCAGCCCACAGGGGGGTAACACTGAAGCTTTCTTT.

This clone was detected only once. The chain carries TRBV29-1 and TRBJ2-5; TRBD1 matches 8 bases. Per germline, CDR1 SQVTM and CDR2 ANQGSEA. This CDR3 is 13 amino acids long. The trim removed 3 bases at V and 1 base at J, leaving 1 base unmatched. DNA for the CDR3: TGCAGCGTTGACAGGGGGCGCCAAGAGACCCAGTACTTC. It yields the protein CSVDRGRQETQYF.

The CDR3 spells CASTPGEGTNEKLFF. The CDR3 DNA sequence: TGTGCCAGCACCCCCGGGGAGGGAACTAATGAAAAACTGTTTTTT. The chain is built from TRBV7-9 and TRBJ1-4, with D hard to call. Per germline, CDR1 SEHNR and CDR2 FQNEAQ (reference sequence). CDR3 length equals 15 residues. The germline V and J ends were trimmed by 7 bases and 1 base, with 13 bases remaining between them.